This is a list of T cell receptor beta chains from one sample in a study of T cell repertoires in cytomegalovirus infection. MiXCR, applied by TCRdb to the reads, yields one record per CDR3 protein. The sample consists of more than 40,000 distinct CDR3 sequences, 20% to 25% of them appearing once. These TCRs' antigens remain unknown. The sample was CD8+ T cells from cultured PBMCs, taken from culture after CMV antigen stimulation. These receptors came from a human donor in good health (CMV status not recorded). Some clones in this sample may be carry-over from other donors' samples. Each CDR3 is given with its conserved first and last residue. Each record gives: clone size, V gene, J gene, D gene, CDR3 DNA, CDR3 protein. The D gene is left open where the match is weak. Clone sizes are given selectively: once, few, many, or a class where the clone is expanded.

few	TRBV28	TRBJ1-1	NA	TGTGCCAGCAGTTTCGGGCCGGGGGCCTCTGAAGCTTTCTTT	CASSFGPGASEAFF
few	TRBV6-6	TRBJ2-7	NA	TGTGCCAGCAGTTACTTCAACCGGAGCGGCTGCGAGCAGTACTTC	CASSYFNRSGCEQYF
NA	TRBV12-3/TRBV12-4	TRBJ1-5	NA	TGTGCCAGCAGCCCCGGGGGTGGTCAGCCCCAGCATTTT	CASSPGGGQPQHF
few	TRBV2	TRBJ1-2	TRBD1	TGTGCCAGCAGGGACAGGGTTGGTTACACCTTC	CASRDRVGYTF
NA	TRBV12-3/TRBV12-4	TRBJ1-1	TRBD1	TGTGCCAGCAGCCAGACAGGGAGAACTGAAGCTTTCTTT	CASSQTGRTEAFF
few	TRBV6-2/TRBV6-3	TRBJ1-1	NA	TGTGCCAGCACCCAAGGAGGGAACACTGAAGCTTTCTTT	CASTQGGNTEAFF
NA	TRBV7-9	TRBJ2-7	NA	TGTGCCAGCATCGGAGACTACGAGCAGTACTTC	CASIGDYEQYF
few	TRBV5-3	TRBJ2-1	NA	TGTGCCAGAAGCCCGGGTGGGTGCGCAAACAGCTCCTACAATGAGCAGTTCTTC	CARSPGGCANSSYNEQFF
many	TRBV4-1	TRBJ2-1	NA	TGCGCCAGCAGCCAAGATGGCAACTACAATGAGCAGTTCTTC	CASSQDGNYNEQFF
NA	TRBV4-3	TRBJ2-2	NA	TGCGCCAGCAGCCTTGGTTCGGGAGCGAACACCGGGGAGCTGTTTTTT	CASSLGSGANTGELFF
few	TRBV9	TRBJ2-1	NA	TGTGCCAGCAGCGTAGAAGGGGAGCTCTACAATGAGCAGTTCTTC	CASSVEGELYNEQFF
NA	TRBV7-8	TRBJ1-2	NA	TGTGCCAGCAGCTTAGGGTTGGCGGGGCCGGGTGGCTACACCTTC	CASSLGLAGPGGYTF
few	TRBV4-2	TRBJ1-2	NA	TGTGCCAGCAGCCAAGATCAAAAAAGGGAAGGCTACACCTTC	CASSQDQKREGYTF
NA	TRBV7-9	TRBJ2-2	TRBD1	TGTGCCAGCAGCTCAGACAGGGAGCGGTACACCGGGGAGCTGTTTTTT	CASSSDRERYTGELFF
NA	TRBV6-1	TRBJ2-1	NA	TGTGCCAGCAGTCCCAACGGGGCGGATGAGCAGTTCTTC	CASSPNGADEQFF